In this sample, the clone carrying this T cell receptor (beta chain) turned up many times. The antigen remains undetermined. The CDR3 is 14 amino acids. From germline, CDR1 is LNHDA and CDR2 SQIVND (reference sequence). V was cut by 5 bases and J by 3 bases, with 11 bases left in between. The sample is drawn from a study of breast tumors, draining lymph nodes, adjacent tissues. MiXCR, run by TCRdb on the multiplex PCR reads, gives a single entry per CDR3 protein. The sample yields 9,500 to 12,000 distinct CDR3 sequences, over 45% seen once. Study-wide results and limits: Data fit most tumor T cells coming from lymph node, expanding in tumor. Tumors had less TCR diversity than lymph nodes, more than nontumor tissue. Luminal-like breast cancer showed significantly greater tumor-nontumor repertoire similarity than basal-like breast cancer did. Data only fit, rather than demonstrated, lymph node origin of most tumor T cells.

The chain couples TRBV19 to TRBJ1-5; a possible D gene is TRBD1 (6 bases). The specimen sequenced was breast tumor tissue. This receptor was identified in a female donor with breast cancer. Some clones in this sample may be carry-over from other donors' samples. The CDR3 DNA is TGTGCCAGTAGTCTCGACAGGATCAATCAGCCCCAGCATTTT. It specifies CASSLDRINQPQHF. The whole variable domain, filled in from reference TRBV19 and TRBJ1-5, reads DGGITQSPKYLFRKEGQNVTLSCEQNLNHDAMYWYRQDPGQGLRLIYYSQIVNDFQKGDIAEGYSVSREKKESFPLTVTSAQKNPTAFYLCASSLDRINQPQHFGDGTRLSIL.